Sequencing of this TCR beta chain was carried out in a study of cytomegalovirus exposure and HLA in healthy donors. From germline, CDR1 is PRHDT and CDR2 FYEKMQ (reference sequence). Trimming shortened V by 4 bases and J by 8 bases, and 15 bases separated the two germline ends. The CDR3 runs 15 residues. Overall study findings and caveats: In terms of immune exposure information, only CMV serostatus was available. There were several of the most significant clusters that appeared linked to common viral pathogens in a later analysis. Confirmation was obtained in vitro that a few CMV-associated chains are specific for CMV antigens. Later work showed greater clonal expansion in HLA-associated TCR beta chains than in equally common others.

The PCR contained 60 Vbeta and 13 Jbeta primers. Using immunoSEQ multiplex PCR, the repertoire was profiled, and TCRdb retains in-frame clones only, with some absent. The sample carries about 93,000 clones, roughly four fifths recorded once. For this clone: Its antigen is unidentified.

This sequence joins TRBV13 and TRBJ1-6; D is undetermined. The TCR was taken from a young man in good health and CMV-seronegative. The source material was PBMCs. The CDR3 DNA reads as TGTGCCAGCAGCTCTTTTATGACCCGGGATTCACCCCTCCACTTT. Residues: CASSSFMTRDSPLHF.